The source of this T cell receptor beta chain is a study of blood T cell repertoires in COVID-19. Overall study: Acute and convalescent COVID-19 specimens originated in the United States, Italy and Spain. Nucleic acid was either cDNA or gDNA, and it came from T cells, B-cell-depleted T cells, or PBMCs.

V lost 0 bases and J 7 bases, leaving 18 bases between the germline ends. CDR3 size: 16 residues. Germline values: CDR1 LGHDT, CDR2 YNNKEL (reference sequence). The table came from immunoSEQ multiplex PCR; TCRdb's copy has only in-frame clones and leaves some out. The sample records 150,000 to 200,000 clones, more than 75% being singletons. Source material: peripheral blood. The rearrangement joins TRBV3-1 (or the pseudogene TRBV3-2) to TRBJ1-2; possibly TRBD1 for D (6 bases). The clonotype was recovered from a man aged 40-55 years with active or convalescent COVID-19. The DNA for the CDR3 is TGTGCCAGCAGCCAAGATTATTGGCAGGGGAGGGTTGGCTACACCTTC. Translation: CASSQDYWQGRVGYTF.